These 9 T cell receptor beta chains were sequenced from one sample in a study of cytomegalovirus exposure and HLA in healthy donors. The study ran its PCR with 60 Vbeta and 13 Jbeta primers. The data were produced by immunoSEQ multiplex PCR, yet TCRdb's version contains in-frame clones alone and is incomplete. Of 110,000 to 150,000 clones in the sample, 75% to 90% were seen once. The sequenced sample consisted of PBMCs. The source of these receptors is a man aged 40-49 years in good health and CMV-seronegative.

The rearrangement joins TRBV7-3 to TRBJ2-2; TRBD2 matches at 12 bases. Trimming took 6 bases from V and 7 from J; bases not matched to a gene: 6. Germline V gives CDR1 SGHTA, CDR2 FQGTGA. CDR3 length: 15 residues. The CDR3 DNA reads TGTGCCAGCAGTCGGACTAGCGGGGCTGACGGGGAGCTGTTTTTT. Translated, it gives CASSRTSGADGELFF.

V and J are TRBV14 and TRBJ2-7, with 7 nucleotides matching TRBD2. Germline-derived CDR1 and CDR2 are SGHDN and FVKESK. V dropped 3 bases and J dropped 3; count of bases not matched to a gene: 11. The CDR3 is 16 amino acids. DNA of the CDR3: TGTGCCAGCAGCCAGGGGTTCGGGGGGAGGAACTACGAGCAGTACTTC. It is translated as CASSQGFGGRNYEQYF.

In this sample, this clone turned up once. The chain has TRBV15 and TRBJ2-7; D unresolved. This CDR3 has 15 amino acids. Trimming removed 0 bases from V and 7 bases from J, with 16 bases in between. The germline CDR1 and CDR2 sequences are LNHNV and YYDKDF (reference sequence). The CDR3 DNA sequence: TGTGCCACCAGCAGAGACTGGGCCTCAAATGGGGAGCAGTACTTC. Residues: CATSRDWASNGEQYF. Full variable domain (missing parts from reference TRBV15 and TRBJ2-7): DAMVIQNPRYQVTQFGKPVTLSCSQTLNHNVMYWYQQKSSQAPKLLFHYYDKDFNNEADTPDNFQSRRPNTSFCFLDIRSPGLGDTAMYLCATSRDWASNGEQYFGPGTRLTVT.

This rearrangement joins TRBV7-2 to TRBJ2-2; weak D call: TRBD1 (5 bases). CDR1 and CDR2 from the germline V gene are SGHTA and FQGNSA. The germline V and J ends were trimmed by 6 bases and 1 base, with 9 bases remaining between them. CDR3 size: 14 residues. The CDR3 sequence is CASRQGRNTGELFF. The DNA of the CDR3 is TGTGCCAGCAGGCAGGGCCGGAACACCGGGGAGCTGTTTTTT.

J is TRBJ2-7 and V is TRBV25-1, with TRBD1 identical over 10 bases. The CDR3 totals 14 residues. Germline assignment: CDR1 MGHDK and CDR2 SYGVNS. V lost 7 bases to trimming and J lost 5 bases; unmatched junction nucleotides: 8. CDR3 sequence: CASTRQGARDEQYF. CDR3 bases: TGTGCCAGCACGAGACAGGGGGCGCGGGACGAGCAGTACTTC.

The chain carries TRBV27 and TRBJ2-3, with unresolved D. The germline V and J ends were trimmed by 2 bases and 8 bases, with 8 bases remaining between them. The length of the CDR3 is 12 residues. CDR1 and CDR2 (germline): MNHEY, SMNVEV (reference sequence). The CDR3 reads CASSLRGGTQYF. The CDR3 DNA follows: TGTGCCAGCAGTTTAAGAGGTGGTACGCAGTATTTT.

CDR3: CASSLDGGGYQPQHF. The DNA for the CDR3 is TGTGCCAGCAGCTTAGATGGGGGGGGCTACCAGCCCCAGCATTTT. The chain links TRBV7-9 to TRBJ1-5; D is perhaps TRBD1 (6 bases). V gave up 1 base and J gave up 7 bases, with 14 bases separating them. From germline, CDR1 is SEHNR and CDR2 FQNEAQ (reference sequence). This CDR3 is built from 15 residues.

The chain combines TRBV30 with TRBJ1-5; tentatively, D is TRBD1 (6 bases). V was clipped by 3 bases and J by 4 bases, with 10 bases between them. CDR1 GTSNPN and CDR2 SVGIG come from the germline V gene (reference sequence). This CDR3 region has 13 residues. For the CDR3, the DNA is TGTGCCTGGAGAATGGACAGAAATCAGCCCCAGCATTTT. This sequence encodes CAWRMDRNQPQHF.

The V gene is TRBV4-2, the J gene TRBJ1-3; D unresolved. Trimming took 0 bases from V and 0 from J, leaving 12 bases between them. The germline V gene encodes CDR1 LGHNA and CDR2 YNFKEQ. The CDR3 loop spans 17 amino acids. The CDR3 nucleotides are TGTGCCAGCAGCCAAGAGAGTGGAGTGGGCTCTGGAAACACCATATATTTT. Protein product: CASSQESGVGSGNTIYF.